This T cell receptor (beta chain) stems from a study of regulatory T cells in long-lasting Graves disease. The sample holds many counts of this clonotype. Looked up from germline, CDR1 is SGHTA and CDR2 is FQGTGA. V was shortened by 1 base and J by 0 bases, with 12 bases between the two germline ends. CDR3 size: 17 residues. The time point denotes: newly diagnosed GD, antithyroid drugs for less than 3 months. PBMC-extracted RNA yielded the TCR library. CDR3 regions were amplified by Arm-PCR using iRepertoire HTBI primers to build TCR beta libraries. TCRdb processed the multiplex PCR reads anew with MiXCR; each CDR3 protein has one entry. The sample carries some 560,000 distinct CDR3 sequences, approximately 16% recorded once. These data were also reused for a study on T cells in Graves' hyperthyroidism and ophthalmopathy.

Sample: peripheral blood mononuclear cells (PBMCs), taken at new diagnosis, from a patient treated with antithyroid drugs. The chain links TRBV7-3 to TRBJ2-2; D unclear. The clonotype comes from a woman aged 35-60 years with Graves disease. The CDR3 here is CASSLRPPPSNTGELFF. In DNA form, the CDR3 reads TGTGCCAGCAGCTTAAGACCCCCCCCCTCGAACACCGGGGAGCTGTTTTTT.